This T cell receptor beta chain appears in the sequencing data of a study of shared clonotypes between healthy human individuals. Deep was the level used in running the assay. Genomic DNA per cell subset filled all wells of several immunoSEQ plates. Data came from immunoSEQ multiplex PCR; TCRdb stores just in-frame clones and leaves some out. The sample contains some 480,000 clones, less than 80% of which appear only once. The germline V gene encodes CDR1 MDHEN and CDR2 SYDVKM. Trimming took 4 bases from V and 5 from J; bases not matched to a gene: 8. This CDR3 is built from 15 residues. The rearrangement links TRBV28 to TRBJ2-7; 10 nucleotides align to TRBD1. The sequence derives from a woman between 40 and 50 years old in good health. Some clones in this sample may be carry-over from other donors' samples. The sample taken for sequencing was PBMCs. CDR3 in DNA: TGTGCCAGCAGTTCGCCGGGACAGGGGTCCCACGAGCAGTACTTC. It is translated as CASSSPGQGSHEQYF.